Sequencing of this T cell receptor beta chain was carried out in a study of CD8 T cells in ankylosing spondylitis (dated by TCRdb to between 2016 and 2019). For the study in its entirety: The study set out to find disease-linked TCR variants by profiling T cell receptor beta repertoires in ankylosing spondylitis patients and healthy donors. In total, the full study cohort was made up of some 100 healthy donors and about two dozen ankylosing spondylitis patients. Peripheral blood was sampled, and synovial fluid was additionally collected from ankylosing spondylitis patients.

This clonotype was picked up many times. No cognate antigen has been identified for it. One base away there is no much larger clone; base qualities are not given. Here is what the overall study found, with its caveats: The disease-linked clones were reported to be significantly enriched in matched synovial fluid samples from ankylosing spondylitis patients. The disease-linked clones had a CD8+ phenotype and were found at relatively low frequencies in peripheral blood. A TCR beta motif of several highly homologous amino acid variants appeared characteristic of blood from ankylosing spondylitis patients. Some motif variants were previously reported in synovial fluid and blood of reactive arthritis patients, suggesting common disease-initiation mechanisms.

Data came from an Illumina HiSeq 2500. Quantitative 5'-RACE with molecular barcodes was used to prepare TCR beta libraries. The original pipeline was this. A new computational method, built on a probabilistic model of VDJ rearrangement, was used to identify disease-linked TCR variants. The public reads were run again by TCRdb, first through fastp at Q25 and then through MiXCR, and only productive beta chains were kept. Under each unique CDR3 protein, matching rows form one entry showing the most common genes and DNA. TCRdb's processing, not the authors' own work, is the source of the V and J calls. Across this sample there are more than 250,000 distinct CDR3 sequences, with roughly 8% seen only once. The ten most abundant clones make up approximately 15% of the sample. Spanning cysteine to phenylalanine, the CDR3 consists of 15 amino acids. Only the CDR3 DNA is retained, 45 bases long and in frame from the first base. Per the germline V gene, SGHVS is the CDR1 and FQNEAQ is the CDR2. Trimming takes 7 bases from V and 1 base from J, and the germline ends sit 17 bases apart.

Sequencing was performed on blood, either unsorted or a sorted T cell fraction (not recorded which). The chain employs TRBV7-8 and TRBJ2-7; TRBD1 is possibly the D segment (5 matching bases). This TCR came from a male donor with ankylosing spondylitis. The nucleotides are TGTGCCAGCACCTCCCTCGAGGCAGGGTCCTACGAGCAGTACTTC. This sequence encodes CASTSLEAGSYEQYF.